This TCR beta chain derives from a study of OX40 agonist ivuxolimab in advanced cancers. The CDR3 has 14 residues. The germline V gene encodes CDR1 LNHDA and CDR2 SQIVND (reference sequence). Trimming took off 9 bases at V and 3 bases at J, with 14 bases between the two ends. The protocol was immunoSEQ multiplex PCR, while the TCRdb copy is restricted to in-frame clones and leaves out a portion. The table includes some 97,000 clones, around nine tenths detected once. The genes are TRBV19 and TRBJ2-2, with D perhaps matching TRBD2 (6 bases). The origin of this receptor is an adult with an advanced solid tumor such as melanoma, head and neck, liver or kidney cancer. Source: CD4+ or CD8+ T cells sorted from blood, taken in a trial of the OX40 agonist ivuxolimab. CDR3 DNA sequence: TGTGCCAGCCAGGTGCTAGCGTACACCGGGGAGCTGTTTTTT. Translated: CASQVLAYTGELFF.